This T cell receptor beta chain was captured by sequencing in a study of blood T cell repertoires in COVID-19. Study summary: Sample material is recorded as cDNA or gDNA derived from T cells, B-cell-depleted T cells, or PBMCs.

Patients at the Seattle site were enrolled during active infection and followed longitudinally. Germline V gene lookup returns CDR1 MDHEN and CDR2 SYDVKM. V lost 10 bases, J lost 11 bases, and 21 bases stayed unmatched. The CDR3 runs to 16 residues. In its sample, this clone was seen once. The authors' processing: Amplification from reference gene primers served as the basis for estimated nucleated cell counts. Sequencing was performed with immunoSEQ multiplex PCR; in TCRdb, only in-frame clones are kept and a portion is missing. The V and J calls and clone size were taken over from that table, and D and trimming were inferred from the DNA. This sample has 270,000 or so clones, with 85% to 90% found just once.

This receptor was obtained from a woman aged 25 to 45 with COVID-19, enrolled during active disease. This chain connects TRBV28 to TRBJ2-2, with TRBD2 identical over 8 bases. Sequenced input: peripheral blood. The CDR3 nucleotides read TGTGCCACCACCGTCCCCACGGGGGGGCACTTTTCTGAGCTGTTTTTT. This gives the protein CATTVPTGGHFSELFF.